This T cell receptor (beta chain) derives from a study of blood T cell repertoires in COVID-19. Study overall: The United States, Italy and Spain were the sources of the acute and convalescent COVID-19 samples. PBMCs, B-cell-depleted T cells, or T cells were the source of the cDNA or gDNA that made up the material.

Repertoires were generated with immunoSEQ multiplex PCR, while TCRdb's copy carries only in-frame clones and drops some. Of around 230,000 clones listed, approximately 83% are singletons. Adults between roughly 18 and 89 years of age took part from 20 to 25 US areas. The CDR3 extends over 14 amino acids. Deletions cut 6 bases from V and 4 bases from J, with 13 bases between. The V gene's germline CDR1 is MNHEY and CDR2 SVGAGI. Sequenced material: PBMCs or T cells enriched from blood (not recorded which). This receptor was identified in a woman in her forties with acute COVID-19. The chain has TRBV6-5 and TRBJ1-5, with D possibly matching TRBD1 (5 bases). The chain's CDR3 is CASSMDTFNQPQHF. The CDR3, as DNA: TGTGCCAGCAGCATGGACACTTTTAATCAGCCCCAGCATTTT.